One T cell receptor (beta chain) is described in this entry. Its antigen is as yet unknown. This CDR3 has 14 residues. Germline-derived CDR1 and CDR2 are SGDLS and YYNGEE. The V gene end was trimmed by 0 bases and the J gene end by 3 bases; junction bases not matched to a gene: 0. Indicated time point: baseline pretreatment blood. This sample's treatment: 15 Gy SBRT to primary tumor, nephrectomy 4 weeks later. After SBRT, blood was collected at 2 and 4 weeks, plus baseline. The patient's renal cell carcinoma had clear cell pathology. The data derive from a study of radiation and T cells in renal cell carcinoma. The study's findings and limits: From baseline, blood top tumor clonotypes peaked at 2 weeks post-radiation.

TCRdb keeps only in-frame clones here, not all; method: immunoSEQ multiplex PCR. In the table there are 150,000 or so clones, roughly 90% of which are singletons. The rearrangement joins TRBV9 to TRBJ2-5; the match to TRBD1 covers 9 bases. The sequenced sample was blood, obtained from a patient whose treatment included radiotherapy and nephrectomy. The receptor comes from a woman in her seventies with renal cell carcinoma. The CDR3 DNA reads as TGTGCCAGCAGCGTAGGGGACAGGGAAGAGACCCAGTACTTC. This encodes CASSVGDREETQYF.